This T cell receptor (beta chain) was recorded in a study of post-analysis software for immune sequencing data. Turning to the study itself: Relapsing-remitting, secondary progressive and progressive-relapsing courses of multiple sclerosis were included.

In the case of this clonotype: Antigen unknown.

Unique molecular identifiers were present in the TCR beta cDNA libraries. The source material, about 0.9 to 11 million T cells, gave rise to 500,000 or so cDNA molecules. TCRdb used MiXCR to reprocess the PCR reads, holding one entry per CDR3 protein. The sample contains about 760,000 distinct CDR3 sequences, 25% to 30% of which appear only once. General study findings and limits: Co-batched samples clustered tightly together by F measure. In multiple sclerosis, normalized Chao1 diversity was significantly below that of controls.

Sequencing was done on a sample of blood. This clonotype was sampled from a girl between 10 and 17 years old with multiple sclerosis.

CDR3 DNA: TGTGCCAGCAGTCCGCTAAGGTTCCGCCACGAGCAGTTCTTC. It yields the protein CASSPLRFRHEQFF. This chain links TRBV27 with TRBJ2-1; unclear D gene. CDR1 and CDR2 from the germline V gene are MNHEY and SMNVEV (reference sequence). Trimming took off 5 bases at V and 10 bases at J, with 18 bases between the two ends. This CDR3 has 14 residues.